This TCR beta chain was identified during a study of T cell responses to AZD1222 COVID-19 vaccine. Study-level results: After the peak T cell response, and only then, were repertoires sampled. Donors, mostly white British, included more females; clonal diversity was possibly underestimated. Regions 160-218 and 743-854 dominated among vaccine-associated CD4 TCRs spanning spike.

Concerning this clone itself: Its antigen is undetermined.

The CDR3 loop spans 15 amino acids. Germline CDR1 is SGDLS and CDR2 is YYNGEE. Trimming removed 0 bases from V and 3 bases from J; junction bases left unmatched: 2. Assay: immunoSEQ multiplex PCR; the TCRdb copy retains only in-frame clones and omits some. The table has 140,000 to 150,000 clones, approximately 94% seen once; the top ten hold 1.5% to 2%. The receptor comes from an adult in good health. The rearrangement uses TRBV9 and TRBJ2-7, with 11 bases matching TRBD2. This specimen consisted of peripheral blood, obtained on day 0 of AZD1222 vaccination. DNA of the CDR3: TGTGCCAGCAGCGTAGGGACTAGCGGGCTCTACGAGCAGTACTTC. Its translation is CASSVGTSGLYEQYF.